The 11 T cell receptor beta chains below all came from one sample that was sequenced in a study of blood T cells in healthy people across ages. It was with a sample-barcoded 5' primer and a J-beta primer mix that a second PCR of about 6 to 11 cycles was run. TCRdb re-derived calls from the 5' RACE reads in MiXCR, one entry per CDR3 protein. In the table there are more than 1,400,000 distinct CDR3 sequences, roughly 40% of which are singletons. Sequenced material: blood. The source of these receptors is a woman under 30 in good health.

The sample holds many counts of this clonotype. J is TRBJ2-1 and V is TRBV29-1; 12 nucleotides match TRBD2. In germline, CDR1 is SQVTM, CDR2 ANQGSEA. J was trimmed by 7 bases and V by 7 bases; bases with no gene match: 14. This CDR3 comprises 16 residues. The CDR3 bases are TGCAGCGCCGGGCTAGCGGGAGGGCCTTGGTTAAATGAGCAGTTCTTC. Its translation: CSAGLAGGPWLNEQFF.

The chain combines TRBV7-9 with TRBJ1-1; D is perhaps TRBD1 (5 bases). CDR1 and CDR2 (germline): SEHNR, FQNEAQ (reference sequence). CDR3 length: 14 amino acids. V was pared by 0 bases and J by 6 bases, with 11 bases between. Written as DNA, the CDR3 is TGTGCCAGCAGCTTAGCGGCGGGGGAGCCTGAAGCTTTCTTT. It specifies CASSLAAGEPEAFF.

The rearrangement links TRBV20-1 to TRBJ2-3; D may correspond to TRBD1 or TRBD2 (5 bases each). This CDR3 contains 15 residues. Germline V CDR1 and CDR2: DFQATT, SNEGSKA (reference sequence). The V end lost 0 bases, the J end lost 0 bases, and 10 bases lay between the germline ends. The CDR3 sequence is CSAREGTLSTDTQYF. CDR3 DNA sequence: TGCAGTGCTAGAGAGGGGACGTTGAGCACAGATACGCAGTATTTT.

The chain uses TRBV20-1 and TRBJ2-7, with TRBD2 matching 12 bases. Unmatched junction bases numbered 9, after V lost 3 bases and J lost 0 bases. The V gene's germline CDR1 is DFQATT and CDR2 SNEGSKA (reference sequence). The CDR3 runs 17 residues. CDR3 amino acids: CSASAGTSGPSSYEQYF. The DNA of the CDR3 is TGCAGTGCTAGTGCCGGGACTAGCGGGCCGAGCTCCTACGAGCAGTACTTC.

The chain uses TRBV7-3 and TRBJ2-1, with 16 positions matching TRBD2. The CDR3 contains 19 residues. V lost 3 bases and J lost 1; bases outside the gene matches: 6. CDR1 and CDR2 from the germline V gene are SGHTA and FQGTGA. DNA of the CDR3: TGTGCCAGCAGCTTCGGGACTAGCGGGGGGGCGGGATCCTACAATGAGCAGTTCTTC. Protein product: CASSFGTSGGAGSYNEQFF.

V usage is TRBV9 and J usage is TRBJ2-1; D call uncertain. Trimming stripped 4 bases from V and 8 bases from J, with 16 bases between. The CDR3 is 14 amino acids. Per the germline V gene, CDR1 is SGDLS and CDR2 is YYNGEE. Written as DNA, the CDR3 is TGTGCCAGCAGCCCCCAGGCGGCGGACGATGAGCAGTTCTTC. Translating it yields CASSPQAADDEQFF.

This chain joins TRBV24-1 and TRBJ2-3; D call uncertain. Trimming removed 3 bases at V and 7 bases at J, with 10 bases between. The germline CDR1 and CDR2 sequences are KGHDR and SFDVKD. CDR3 length: 13 residues. The CDR3 loop reads CATSDMTRNTQYF. CDR3 bases: TGTGCCACCAGTGATATGACACGGAATACGCAGTATTTT.

The chain has TRBV30 and TRBJ1-1; D may be TRBD1 (5 bases). Trimming took off 1 base at V and 0 bases at J, with 9 bases between the two ends. Germline CDR1 and CDR2: GTSNPN and SVGIG (reference sequence). The CDR3 is 14 residues long. CDR3 sequence reads: CAWSGTTVNTEAFF. The DNA for the CDR3 is TGTGCCTGGAGTGGGACGACAGTGAACACTGAAGCTTTCTTT.

This clonotype showed up just a few times. This chain uses TRBV20-1 with TRBJ2-7; D call uncertain. The CDR3 covers 14 residues. The germline V and J ends were trimmed by 1 base and 2 bases, with 12 bases remaining between them. Germline assignment: CDR1 DFQATT and CDR2 SNEGSKA (reference sequence). CDR3 coding DNA: TGCAGTGCTAGAGTAGTCCAGACCCCCTACGAGCAGTACTTC. It codes for CSARVVQTPYEQYF.

This clonotype was recorded a few times. This chain joins TRBV10-3 and TRBJ2-5, with D perhaps assigned TRBD1 or TRBD2 (6 bases each). The CDR3 sequence is 14 residues long. Trimming took off 7 bases at V and 0 bases at J, with 12 bases between the two ends. CDR1 and CDR2 (germline): ENHRY, SYGVKD. CDR3 protein: CAIKGGGNQETQYF. CDR3 coding DNA: TGTGCCATCAAAGGGGGAGGCAACCAAGAGACCCAGTACTTC.

The chain employs TRBV27 and TRBJ2-1; 8 bases fit TRBD2. With V trimmed by 6 bases and J by 2 bases, 15 bases remained unmatched. The CDR3 is 18 amino acids. CDR1 and CDR2 (germline): MNHEY, SMNVEV (reference sequence). CDR3 region: CASSLRVMDGGAYNEQFF. The DNA of the CDR3 is TGTGCCAGCAGCTTACGTGTTATGGACGGGGGGGCCTACAATGAGCAGTTCTTC.